These 21 T cell receptor beta chains were all obtained from the same sample, sequenced in a study of regulatory dendritic cells for organ transplantation. The antigens of these receptors remain unknown. Sorted T cells were CFSE-labeled and cultured approximately five days with allogeneic regulatory or mature dendritic cells at 1:10. Clones were sequenced by immunoSEQ multiplex PCR, and TCRdb holds only the in-frame ones, with some missing. The repertoire has about 12,000 clones, approximately 56% of them found once; the top ten carry less than 1.5%. The sample comprised naive CD8+ T cells from blood cultured with dendritic cells. Sample subset: CD45RA+ naive T cells. These receptor sequences come from a human donor in good health.

V and J are TRBV4-3 and TRBJ1-1, with D perhaps TRBD1 (6 bases). Between the trimmed V and J ends, which lost 6 bases and 5 bases, there was a span of 25 bases. This CDR3 is 17 amino acids long. The germline CDR1 and CDR2 sequences are LGHNA and YSLEER. This CDR3 is CASRPSKAPGERTEAFF. The CDR3 DNA reads TGCGCCAGCAGACCTTCAAAGGCACCAGGGGAGAGGACTGAAGCTTTCTTT.

V and J are TRBV7-8 and TRBJ2-3; D might be TRBD2 (5 bases). V was trimmed by 0 bases and J by 2 bases, leaving 9 bases between them. This CDR3 has 15 amino acids. Germline values: CDR1 SGHVS, CDR2 FQNEAQ. The chain's CDR3 is CASSLARAFTDTQYF. CDR3 bases: TGTGCCAGCAGCTTAGCGCGGGCTTTCACAGATACGCAGTATTTT.

This clone has a handful of counts. The chain combines TRBV4-1 with TRBJ2-7; TRBD1 matches at 8 bases. CDR1 is MGHRA and CDR2 is YSYEKL in the germline V gene. There are 15 residues in the CDR3. Trimming at V came to 4 bases and at J to 0 bases, leaving 5 bases not matched to a gene. CDR3: CASSLGTGGSYEQYF. As DNA, the CDR3 is TGCGCCAGCAGCCTCGGGACAGGCGGCTCCTACGAGCAGTACTTC.

Regarding this clone: Mismatch with germline at one junction end may stem from a read error. The chain carries TRBV5-1 and TRBJ2-3; the match to TRBD1 covers 7 bases. CDR1 is SGHRS and CDR2 is YFSETQ in the germline V gene. CDR3 length: 15 amino acids. CDR3 sequence: CASRLGQRSTDTQYF. In DNA form, the CDR3 reads TGCGCCAGCAGATTGGGACAGAGAAGCACAGATACGCAGTATTTT.

This clone is a singleton in its sample. The chain carries TRBV11-2 and TRBJ2-3; tentative D call: TRBD2 (7 bases). Germline lookup yields CDR1 SGHAT and CDR2 FQNNGV. V lost 4 bases, J lost 4 bases, and 18 bases lay in between. This CDR3 has 16 residues. CDR3 coding DNA: TGTGCCAGCAGCTCTGGGGAGGGGGGGGGCGCAGATACGCAGTATTTT. It is translated as CASSSGEGGGADTQYF.

The table lists this clone with a count of one. The chain links TRBV9 to TRBJ2-7; a possible D gene is TRBD2 (6 bases). Germline CDR1 reads SGDLS; CDR2 reads YYNGEE. This CDR3 region has 17 residues. Trimming took off 3 bases at V and 2 bases at J, with 21 bases between the two ends. CDR3 region: CASSAHSGDGITYEQYF. Written as DNA, the CDR3 is TGTGCCAGCAGCGCTCATTCGGGGGACGGCATTACCTACGAGCAGTACTTC.

The genes are TRBV4-1 and TRBJ2-3; 11 bases are shared with TRBD2. Trimming took 7 bases from V and 4 from J; bases not matched to a gene: 7. CDR1 and CDR2 from the germline V gene are MGHRA and YSYEKL. This CDR3 region has 15 residues. In DNA, the CDR3 is TGCGCCAGCATGGGTATAGCGGGGGGGCCAGATACGCAGTATTTT. It encodes CASMGIAGGPDTQYF.

This chain uses TRBV2 with TRBJ2-3, with TRBD2 as a possible D gene (5 bases). Deletions cut 0 bases from V and 3 bases from J, with 13 bases between. CDR1 and CDR2 (germline): SNHLY, FYNNEI. The CDR3 loop spans 16 amino acids. CDR3 in DNA: TGTGCCAGCAGTGAAGCGACGGGGAAATCTACAGATACGCAGTATTTT. Its protein product is CASSEATGKSTDTQYF. The whole variable domain, filled in from reference TRBV2 and TRBJ2-3, reads EPEVTQTPSHQVTQMGQEVILRCVPISNHLYFYWYRQILGQKVEFLVSFYNNEISEKSEIFDDQFSVERPDGSNFTLKIRSTKLEDSAMYFCASSEATGKSTDTQYFGPGTRLTVL.

This rearrangement joins TRBV4-1 to TRBJ2-2; 7 bases agree with TRBD2. The CDR3 has 15 amino acids. V lost 3 bases and J lost 5; bases outside the gene matches: 6. Per germline, CDR1 MGHRA and CDR2 YSYEKL. The CDR3 DNA follows: TGCGCCAGCAGCCATATAGCGGGTACTACCGGGGAGCTGTTTTTT. It is translated as CASSHIAGTTGELFF.

A single count supports this clone. V usage is TRBV4-2 and J usage is TRBJ2-7, with TRBD1 matching over 10 bases. Germline assignment: CDR1 LGHNA and CDR2 YNFKEQ. The ends lost 0 bases at V and 3 bases at J; junction bases unmatched: 2. The CDR3 consists of 15 residues. This CDR3 is CASSQEWDRGYEQYF. The CDR3 DNA sequence: TGTGCCAGCAGCCAAGAATGGGACAGGGGCTACGAGCAGTACTTC.

The chain couples TRBV11-2 to TRBJ1-6; weak D call: TRBD1 (6 bases). The germline gives CDR1 SGHAT, CDR2 FQNNGV. Between the trimmed V and J ends, which lost 1 base and 7 bases, there was a span of 11 bases. The CDR3 runs 15 residues. The CDR3 spells CASSLVGDTNSPLHF. As DNA, the CDR3 is TGTGCCAGCAGCTTAGTGGGGGACACCAATTCACCCCTCCACTTT.

The chain uses TRBV7-8 and TRBJ1-2; 10 bases are shared with TRBD1. With 7 bases clipped from V and 4 bases from J, the junction kept 6 bases outside the gene matches. CDR3 length: 14 amino acids. CDR1 and CDR2 from the germline V gene are SGHVS and FQNEAQ. The CDR3 loop is CASTPTGGVYGYTF. In DNA, the CDR3 is TGTGCCAGCACCCCGACAGGGGGCGTCTATGGCTACACCTTC.

The chain carries TRBV6-6 and TRBJ1-6; D is possibly TRBD1 (6 bases). The V and J ends lost 6 bases and 5 bases respectively, with 8 bases between them. The CDR3 runs 13 residues. Germline-derived CDR1 and CDR2 are MNHNY and SVGAGI (reference sequence). The CDR3 nucleotides read TGTGCCAGCAGGGGGACAAATAATTCACCCCTCCACTTT. This gives the protein CASRGTNNSPLHF.

This sequence joins TRBV27 and TRBJ2-3; D ambiguous. The CDR3 loop spans 16 amino acids. Between the trimmed V and J ends, which lost 3 bases and 6 bases, there was a span of 19 bases. From germline, CDR1 is MNHEY and CDR2 SMNVEV (reference sequence). CDR3 residues: CASSLVPRPPVDTQYF. CDR3 DNA: TGTGCCAGCAGTTTGGTACCGCGCCCTCCTGTTGATACGCAGTATTTT.

The genes are TRBV11-2 and TRBJ2-1; TRBD1 matches at 10 bases. V shed 0 bases and J 8 bases; nucleotides not matched to a gene: 7. The CDR3 totals 16 residues. CDR1 and CDR2 (germline): SGHAT, FQNNGV. The CDR3 sequence: CASSLDWGQGLDEQFF. The CDR3 region has the DNA TGTGCCAGCAGCTTAGATTGGGGACAGGGGCTGGATGAGCAGTTCTTC.

The chain links TRBV7-2 to TRBJ2-1; the match to TRBD1 covers 7 bases. Trimming at V came to 5 bases and at J to 9 bases, leaving 10 bases not matched to a gene. The CDR3 sequence is 14 residues long. Germline V lookup: CDR1 SGHTA, CDR2 FQGNSA. CDR3 sequence reads: CASSPEDRWGEQFF. The DNA for the CDR3 is TGTGCCAGCAGCCCGGAGGACAGGTGGGGTGAGCAGTTCTTC. Based on the CDR3 plus reference TRBV7-2 and TRBJ2-1, the full variable domain is GAGVSQSPSNKVTEKGKDVELRCDPISGHTALYWYRQSLGQGLEFLIYFQGNSAPDKSGLPSDRFSAERTGGSVSTLTIQRTQQEDSAVYLCASSPEDRWGEQFFGPGTRLTVL.

The CDR3 reads CASSEVRDSLYQPQHF. Here the CDR3 DNA reads TGTGCCAGCAGTGAAGTCAGGGACTCCCTCTATCAGCCCCAGCATTTT. The chain carries TRBV2 and TRBJ1-5, with a possible D match to TRBD1 (5 bases). The germline V gene has CDR1 SNHLY and CDR2 FYNNEI. There are 16 residues in the CDR3. V lost 1 base to trimming and J lost 5 bases, with 15 bases between them. Full variable domain (outside the CDR3, taken from reference TRBV2 and TRBJ1-5): EPEVTQTPSHQVTQMGQEVILRCVPISNHLYFYWYRQILGQKVEFLVSFYNNEISEKSEIFDDQFSVERPDGSNFTLKIRSTKLEDSAMYFCASSEVRDSLYQPQHFGDGTRLSIL.

The chain joins TRBV9 to TRBJ1-2; 12 nucleotides align to TRBD1. Per germline, CDR1 SGDLS and CDR2 YYNGEE. Trimming cost V 3 bases and J 4 bases; bases outside gene matches: 4. CDR3 length: 15 residues. The CDR3 here is CASSAPGQGAYGYTF. As DNA, the CDR3 is TGTGCCAGCAGCGCCCCGGGACAGGGGGCCTATGGCTACACCTTC.

This clone showed up just a few times. The J gene is TRBJ1-1, the V gene TRBV6-5, with TRBD1 matching over 7 bases. V lost 6 bases to trimming and J lost 1 base; unmatched junction nucleotides: 8. The CDR3 has 15 residues. CDR1 and CDR2 from the germline V gene are MNHEY and SVGAGI. Here the CDR3 reads CASSLFQGGNTEAFF. In nucleotides, the CDR3 is TGTGCCAGCAGCCTATTTCAGGGGGGGAACACTGAAGCTTTCTTT.

The chain is built from TRBV19 and TRBJ2-1, with 8 bases aligning to TRBD1. J lost 4 bases, V lost 5 bases, and 7 bases had no gene match. CDR3 length: 15 amino acids. Germline assignment: CDR1 LNHDA and CDR2 SQIVND (reference sequence). The CDR3 DNA sequence: TGTGCCAGTAGTCTTCCGGGACAGGAGTACAATGAGCAGTTCTTC. The encoded protein is CASSLPGQEYNEQFF.

The chain joins TRBV15 to TRBJ2-4, with 10 bases matching TRBD2. V gave up 2 bases and J gave up 3 bases; unmatched junction bases: 13. From germline, CDR1 is LNHNV and CDR2 YYDKDF (reference sequence). The CDR3 extends over 19 amino acids. This CDR3 is CATSRNPPTSGEFKNIQYF. The CDR3 nucleotides read TGTGCCACCAGCAGAAATCCACCTACTAGCGGGGAATTCAAAAACATTCAGTACTTC.